Here is one T cell receptor beta chain with its context. Preparation of the TCRbeta library involved a method that used unique molecular identifiers. TCRdb called the PCR reads again in MiXCR, with one record for every CDR3 protein. The sample records around 400,000 distinct CDR3 sequences, approximately 11% being singletons. This specimen comes from a study of T-cell reconstitution after alpha-beta-depleted transplantation in children. CDR1 and CDR2 (germline): SGHKS, YYEKEE (reference sequence). With 3 bases clipped from V and 4 bases from J, the junction kept 2 bases outside the gene matches. The CDR3 has 14 amino acids.

The chain uses TRBV5-5 and TRBJ2-5, with 11 bases aligning to TRBD1. The sequence was collected from a human donor who donated a stem cell graft to a child with acute myeloid leukemia. Sample: PBMCs from the stem cell graft donor, taken from the stem cell graft. The CDR3 loop reads CASSSDRGRETQYF. In DNA, the CDR3 is TGTGCCAGCAGCTCGGACAGGGGGCGAGAGACCCAGTACTTC.